These 23 T cell receptor beta chains were all obtained from the same sample, sequenced in a study of T-cell memory formation after mild COVID-19 (dated by TCRdb to about 2021). Libraries were made using 5' RACE. Sequencing was carried out with an Illumina NovaSeq 6000. The public reads were reanalyzed by TCRdb: fastp trimming at Q25, MiXCR alignment, in-frame beta chains only. Every entry covers one CDR3 protein and lists the most common genes and DNA from its rows. For this sample the table gives more than 450,000 distinct CDR3 sequences, of which 18% were detected only once. About 12% of the sample lies in the top ten. Sequencing used PBMCs or a T cell subset sorted from them (not recorded which). These receptors were taken from an adult woman who had mild COVID-19 (a few samples of this study predate the infection). The sample titles of this study are shuffled in the database, so cell type and time point are left out; the donor was told from shared clones.

This clonotype has just a few counts. V gene TRBV4-1 combines with J gene TRBJ2-7; the D gene is possibly TRBD2 (6 bases). Germline V gene sequence: CDR1 MGHRA, CDR2 YSYEKL. Trimming left V 0 bases short and J 6 bases short, with 15 bases between. The CDR3 runs to 15 residues. CDR3 DNA: TGCGCCAGCAGCCAAGATTACGGGGGTCCGGGCGAGCAGTACTTC. Translation gives CASSQDYGGPGEQYF.

The chain carries TRBV7-2 and TRBJ2-3; tentatively, D is TRBD1 (6 bases). In germline, CDR1 is SGHTA, CDR2 FQGNSA. This CDR3 is 15 amino acids long. Trimming removed 6 bases at V and 0 bases at J, with 13 bases between. DNA for the CDR3: TGTGCCAGCAGGCTCGGGACAACTAGCACAGATACGCAGTATTTT. Residues: CASRLGTTSTDTQYF.

This clonotype was observed a handful of times. The genes are TRBV6-5 and TRBJ2-3; D is ambiguous. V was trimmed by 0 bases and J by 5 bases, leaving 6 bases between them. The germline gives CDR1 MNHEY, CDR2 SVGAGI. This CDR3 spans 13 amino acids. CDR3 protein: CASSYSDGDTQYF. In nucleotides, the CDR3 is TGTGCCAGCAGTTACTCGGATGGAGATACGCAGTATTTT.

This clonotype came up a few times. This rearrangement joins TRBV5-1 to TRBJ2-1; possible D gene TRBD2, 6 bases. The germline CDR1 and CDR2 sequences are SGHRS and YFSETQ. This CDR3 spans 16 amino acids. Trimming left V 0 bases short and J 5 bases short, with 15 bases between. The DNA for the CDR3 is TGCGCCAGCAGCTTGGTGGCGGGGTCATCGCACAATGAGCAGTTCTTC. This codes for CASSLVAGSSHNEQFF. Supplemented by reference TRBV5-1 and TRBJ2-1, the full variable domain reads KAGVTQTPRYLIKTRGQQVTLSCSPISGHRSVSWYQQTPGQGLQFLFEYFSETQRNKGNFPGRFSGRQFSNSRSEMNVSTLELGDSALYLCASSLVAGSSHNEQFFGPGTRLTVL.

This clonotype turned up a few times. This chain connects TRBV5-6 to TRBJ2-2; 8 positions match TRBD2. The germline gives CDR1 SGHDT, CDR2 YYEEEE. The CDR3 is 17 residues long. V trimming: 4 bases; J trimming: 2 bases; junction bases outside the gene matches: 10. This chain's CDR3 is CASSPKRGGRNTGELFF. In DNA form, the CDR3 reads TGTGCCAGCAGCCCAAAACGGGGGGGCCGAAACACCGGGGAGCTGTTTTTT.

The chain combines TRBV29-1 with TRBJ1-1; D not resolved. The CDR3 runs 12 residues. The V gene's germline CDR1 is SQVTM and CDR2 ANQGSEA. V was shortened by 6 bases and J by 3 bases, with 11 bases between the two germline ends. The CDR3: CSVEYGHTEAFF. The CDR3 DNA reads as TGCAGCGTCGAGTACGGGCACACTGAAGCTTTCTTT.

This rearrangement joins TRBV5-1 to TRBJ2-3; D unresolved. V was clipped by 0 bases and J by 1 base, with 12 bases between them. The CDR3 is 16 amino acids. Per germline, CDR1 SGHRS and CDR2 YFSETQ. The CDR3 bases are TGCGCCAGCAGCTTGGGCGTTGGACCCGGCACAGATACGCAGTATTTT. It codes for CASSLGVGPGTDTQYF.

The V call is TRBV19, the J call TRBJ1-2; D is unresolved. The V gene lost 4 bases and the J gene lost 7 bases, with 13 bases spanning the gap. The CDR3 sequence is 13 residues long. The germline V gene encodes CDR1 LNHDA and CDR2 SQIVND (reference sequence). This CDR3 reads CASSSSTLSGYTF. The CDR3 DNA is TGTGCCAGTAGTAGCTCTACCCTCTCTGGCTACACCTTC.

This clonotype occurred a few times. The chain uses TRBV20-1 and TRBJ1-5; weak D call: TRBD1 (5 bases). From germline, CDR1 is DFQATT and CDR2 SNEGSKA (reference sequence). With 5 bases removed from V and 7 bases from J, the gap between germline ends came to 15 bases. This CDR3 region has 13 residues. The DNA of the CDR3 is TGCAGTGCTGAGAGGTCTCGGGGGCAGCCCCAGCATTTT. Translation: CSAERSRGQPQHF.

This clonotype appeared a few times. This chain uses TRBV7-8 with TRBJ2-3, with 8 bases matching TRBD1. Trimming took 7 bases from V and 1 from J; bases not matched to a gene: 13. This CDR3 comprises 17 residues. Germline V lookup: CDR1 SGHVS, CDR2 FQNEAQ. CDR3 amino acids: CASTAPRQGSRTDTQYF. The CDR3 bases are TGTGCCAGCACCGCGCCCAGACAGGGGTCCCGCACAGATACGCAGTATTTT.

This chain uses TRBV11-2 with TRBJ2-5, with D perhaps matching TRBD1 or TRBD2 (5 bases each). The germline V gene has CDR1 SGHAT and CDR2 FQNNGV. V lost 6 bases and J lost 9, with 23 bases in between. CDR3 size: 15 residues. As DNA, the CDR3 is TGTGCCAGCAGTTACGCCGGGACGGGTTATTGGGCCCAGTACTTC. Its translation is CASSYAGTGYWAQYF.

V is TRBV5-1 and J is TRBJ2-2; no definite D call. V was clipped by 6 bases and J by 4 bases, with 22 bases between them. Germline V gene sequence: CDR1 SGHRS, CDR2 YFSETQ. This CDR3 is built from 17 residues. CDR3 residues: CASTMGRGNLGTGELFF. The CDR3 coding sequence is TGCGCCAGCACCATGGGAAGAGGAAACTTAGGCACCGGGGAGCTGTTTTTT.

This clonotype occurred a few times. V and J are TRBV25-1 and TRBJ1-1; no definite D call. V gave up 8 bases and J gave up 2 bases, with 12 bases separating them. Germline V lookup: CDR1 MGHDK, CDR2 SYGVNS. The CDR3 runs to 13 residues. The CDR3 bases are TGTGCCAGCGTCACCACGGGTAACACTGAAGCTTTCTTT. This gives the protein CASVTTGNTEAFF.

The V call is TRBV12-3 or TRBV12-4, the J call TRBJ2-7, with 7 bases fitting TRBD1. This CDR3 contains 14 residues. J lost 0 bases, V lost 10 bases, and 9 bases had no gene match. CDR3: CATKGQDFSYEQYF. CDR3 coding DNA: TGTGCCACTAAAGGACAGGACTTCTCCTACGAGCAGTACTTC.

V gene TRBV27 combines with J gene TRBJ2-7, with 8 bases lining up with TRBD1. The V segment lost 4 bases and the J segment 2 bases; nucleotides outside the gene matches: 10. This CDR3 has 16 amino acids. CDR1 is MNHEY and CDR2 is SMNVEV in the germline V gene (reference sequence). The CDR3 here is CASSSLGTGRTYEQYF. The CDR3 coding sequence is TGTGCCAGCAGTTCCCTCGGGACAGGTCGAACCTACGAGCAGTACTTC.

This clonotype has only a few counts. The chain joins TRBV7-9 to TRBJ2-1; D is uncertain. Germline V gene lookup returns CDR1 SEHNR and CDR2 FQNEAQ (reference sequence). V lost 4 bases and J 10 bases, leaving 11 bases between the germline ends. The CDR3 spans 12 residues. The CDR3 sequence: CASSSPHSEQFF. In DNA form, the CDR3 reads TGTGCCAGCAGCTCCCCTCATTCGGAGCAGTTCTTC.

This clonotype came up a few times. The V gene is TRBV24-1, the J gene TRBJ2-1, with 11 bases identical to TRBD2. CDR1 is KGHDR and CDR2 is SFDVKD in the germline V gene. The CDR3 contains 15 residues. V gave up 6 bases and J gave up 7 bases; unmatched junction bases: 7. The CDR3 bases are TGTGCCACCAGTCGAGAACTAGCGGGAGATAATGAGCAGTTCTTC. Its translation is CATSRELAGDNEQFF.

The chain employs TRBV6-2 or TRBV6-3 and TRBJ2-7; D is possibly TRBD1 (6 bases). V was trimmed by 6 bases and J by 4 bases, leaving 19 bases between them. Germline loops: CDR1 MNHEY, CDR2 SVGEGT. CDR3 size: 15 residues. The CDR3 region is CASRKAGQNPYEQYF. The CDR3 coding sequence is TGTGCCAGCAGGAAGGCCGGACAGAATCCGTACGAGCAGTACTTC.

This clonotype was recorded a few times. The gene calls are TRBV2 and TRBJ2-2; D is possibly TRBD2 (6 bases). The ends were cut back, 2 bases at V and 5 bases at J, with 9 bases in the middle. The CDR3 loop spans 14 amino acids. CDR1 SNHLY and CDR2 FYNNEI come from the germline V gene. Written as DNA, the CDR3 is TGTGCCAGCAGTGAACAGGGAGGTACCGGGGAGCTGTTTTTT. It specifies CASSEQGGTGELFF.

This clonotype was seen a few times. The genes are TRBV2 and TRBJ2-3, with TRBD2 identical over 7 bases. V shed 8 bases and J 3 bases; nucleotides not matched to a gene: 11. CDR3 length equals 15 residues. CDR1 is SNHLY and CDR2 is FYNNEI in the germline V gene. The CDR3 DNA follows: TGTGCCAGCCTCCGCCAGCGGGGAATGACAGATACGCAGTATTTT. Residues: CASLRQRGMTDTQYF.

This clonotype was seen more than once but under ten times. The chain is built from TRBV7-9 and TRBJ2-5, with TRBD1 identical over 7 bases. V dropped 4 bases and J dropped 4; count of bases not matched to a gene: 9. CDR3 size: 15 residues. Per germline, CDR1 SEHNR and CDR2 FQNEAQ (reference sequence). CDR3 loop: CASSSWDRLRETQYF. Written as DNA, the CDR3 is TGTGCCAGCAGCTCCTGGGACAGACTTCGAGAGACCCAGTACTTC.

This clonotype appeared a few times. The genes are TRBV30 and TRBJ2-3; D might be TRBD2 (6 bases). The length of the CDR3 is 15 residues. Trimming cost V 1 base and J 11 bases, with 22 bases left between them. Germline CDR1 GTSNPN, CDR2 SVGIG (reference sequence). The CDR3 protein is CAWSEGGTLAWGQYF. Here the CDR3 DNA reads TGTGCCTGGAGTGAAGGAGGGACTCTCGCTTGGGGGCAGTATTTT.

This rearrangement joins TRBV15 to TRBJ2-1, with TRBD2 matching over 8 bases. The V and J ends lost 0 bases and 3 bases, in that order; junction bases with no gene match: 4. The CDR3 has 16 amino acids. CDR1 and CDR2 from the germline V gene are LNHNV and YYDKDF (reference sequence). The CDR3 loop is CATSRDSTSGYNEQFF. Here the CDR3 DNA reads TGTGCCACCAGCAGAGATAGTACTAGCGGCTACAATGAGCAGTTCTTC.